The 4 T cell receptor beta chains presented below share a single source sample, sequenced in a study of blood T cell repertoires in COVID-19. TCRdb's table, derived via immunoSEQ multiplex PCR, lists solely in-frame clones and lacks some. The table has approximately 280,000 clones, 89% seen once. Sequencing was performed on PBMCs or T cells enriched from blood (not recorded which). Every receptor here comes from an older woman who had recovered from COVID-19.

DNA of the CDR3: TGTGCCAGTAGTATAAAGGTAGCGGGAGGCTCCTACGAGCAGTACTTC. This translates into CASSIKVAGGSYEQYF. This chain joins TRBV19 and TRBJ2-7; 10 bases fit TRBD2. The germline V gene has CDR1 LNHDA and CDR2 SQIVND (reference sequence). V gave up 2 bases and J gave up 0 bases; unmatched junction bases: 4. The CDR3 is 16 amino acids.

The chain employs TRBV6-6 and TRBJ2-1; 7 bases align to TRBD1. CDR1 and CDR2 (germline): MNHNY, SVGAGI (reference sequence). Trimming took 2 bases from V and 3 from J; bases not matched to a gene: 4. The CDR3 has 15 amino acids. As DNA, the CDR3 is TGTGCCAGCAGTTACCGGGACAGCGACTACAATGAGCAGTTCTTC. Translating gives CASSYRDSDYNEQFF.

This sequence joins TRBV5-4 and TRBJ2-1; 8 nucleotides align to TRBD2. In germline, CDR1 is SGHNT, CDR2 YYREEE (reference sequence). The CDR3 sequence is 14 residues long. Losses at the gene ends were 5 bases for V and 7 bases for J; bases not matched to a gene: 8. The CDR3 DNA sequence: TGTGCCAGCAGTCCAACCGGGACTAGGAATGAGCAGTTCTTC. Translated: CASSPTGTRNEQFF.

The rearrangement links TRBV30 to TRBJ1-3; 7 nucleotides line up with TRBD1. In germline, CDR1 is GTSNPN, CDR2 SVGIG (reference sequence). The CDR3 covers 14 residues. V was pared by 2 bases and J by 2 bases, with 3 bases of the junction left unmatched. In DNA form, the CDR3 reads TGTGCCTGGAGTATAGGGGGCCCTGGAAACACCATATATTTT. Residues: CAWSIGGPGNTIYF.